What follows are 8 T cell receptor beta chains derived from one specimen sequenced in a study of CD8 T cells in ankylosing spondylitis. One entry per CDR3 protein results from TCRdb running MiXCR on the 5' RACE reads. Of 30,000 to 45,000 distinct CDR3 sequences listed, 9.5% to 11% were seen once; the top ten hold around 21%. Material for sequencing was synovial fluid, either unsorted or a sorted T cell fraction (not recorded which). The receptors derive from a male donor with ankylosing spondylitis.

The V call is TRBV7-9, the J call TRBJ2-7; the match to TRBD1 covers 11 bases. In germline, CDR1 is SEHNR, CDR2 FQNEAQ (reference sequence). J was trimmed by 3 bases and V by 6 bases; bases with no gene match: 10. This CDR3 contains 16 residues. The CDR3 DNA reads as TGTGCCAGCAGTTCCGGCATGGGACAGGGGGACTACGAGCAGTACTTC. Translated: CASSSGMGQGDYEQYF.

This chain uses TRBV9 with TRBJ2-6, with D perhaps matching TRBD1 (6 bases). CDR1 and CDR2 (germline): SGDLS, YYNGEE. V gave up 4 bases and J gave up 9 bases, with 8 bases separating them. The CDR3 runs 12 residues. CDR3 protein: CASSQTGNVLTF. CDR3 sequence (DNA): TGTGCCAGCAGCCAGACAGGCAACGTCCTGACTTTC.

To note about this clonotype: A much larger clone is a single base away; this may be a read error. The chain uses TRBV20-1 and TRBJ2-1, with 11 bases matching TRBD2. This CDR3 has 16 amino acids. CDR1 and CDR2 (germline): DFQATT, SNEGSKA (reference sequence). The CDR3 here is CCALTSGSFSYNEQFF. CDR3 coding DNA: TGCTGTGCTTTAACTAGCGGGAGTTTCTCCTACAATGAGCAGTTCTTC.

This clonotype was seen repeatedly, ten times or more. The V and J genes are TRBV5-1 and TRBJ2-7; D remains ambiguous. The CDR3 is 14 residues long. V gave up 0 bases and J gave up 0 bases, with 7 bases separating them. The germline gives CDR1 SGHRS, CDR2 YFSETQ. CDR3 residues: CASSLGTVSYEQYF. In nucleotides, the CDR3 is TGCGCCAGCAGCTTGGGGACCGTCTCCTACGAGCAGTACTTC.

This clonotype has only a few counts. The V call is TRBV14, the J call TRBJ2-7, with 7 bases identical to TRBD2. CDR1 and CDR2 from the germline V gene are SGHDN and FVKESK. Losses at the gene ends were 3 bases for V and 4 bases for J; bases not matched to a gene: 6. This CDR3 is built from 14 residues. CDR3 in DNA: TGTGCCAGCAGCCAGGCGGGAGAGACGTACGAGCAGTACTTC. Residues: CASSQAGETYEQYF. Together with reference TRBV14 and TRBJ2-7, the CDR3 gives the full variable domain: EAGVTQFPSHSVIEKGQTVTLRCDPISGHDNLYWYRRVMGKEIKFLLHFVKESKQDESGMPNNRFLAERTGGTYSTLKVQPAELEDSGVYFCASSQAGETYEQYFGPGTRLTVT.

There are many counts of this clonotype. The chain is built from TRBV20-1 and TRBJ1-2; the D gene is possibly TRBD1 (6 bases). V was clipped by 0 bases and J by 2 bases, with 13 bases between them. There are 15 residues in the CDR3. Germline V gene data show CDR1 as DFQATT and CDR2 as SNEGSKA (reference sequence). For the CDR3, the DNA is TGCAGTGCTAGAGATGGCAGGGGTCGGAACTATGGCTACACCTTC. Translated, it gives CSARDGRGRNYGYTF.

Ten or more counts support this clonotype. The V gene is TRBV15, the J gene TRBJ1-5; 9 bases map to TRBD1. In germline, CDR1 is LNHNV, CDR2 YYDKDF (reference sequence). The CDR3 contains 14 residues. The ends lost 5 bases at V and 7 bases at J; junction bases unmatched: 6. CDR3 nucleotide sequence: TGTGCCACCAGCGGACAGGGGTTCGGGCAGCCCCAGCATTTT. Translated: CATSGQGFGQPQHF.

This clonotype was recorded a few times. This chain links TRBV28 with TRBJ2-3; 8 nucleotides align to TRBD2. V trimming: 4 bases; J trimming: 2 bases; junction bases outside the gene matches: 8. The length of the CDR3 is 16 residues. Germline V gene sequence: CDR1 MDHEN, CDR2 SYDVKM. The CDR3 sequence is CASSSDTSGFTDTQYF. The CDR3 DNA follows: TGTGCCAGCAGTTCGGACACTAGCGGCTTCACAGATACGCAGTATTTT.